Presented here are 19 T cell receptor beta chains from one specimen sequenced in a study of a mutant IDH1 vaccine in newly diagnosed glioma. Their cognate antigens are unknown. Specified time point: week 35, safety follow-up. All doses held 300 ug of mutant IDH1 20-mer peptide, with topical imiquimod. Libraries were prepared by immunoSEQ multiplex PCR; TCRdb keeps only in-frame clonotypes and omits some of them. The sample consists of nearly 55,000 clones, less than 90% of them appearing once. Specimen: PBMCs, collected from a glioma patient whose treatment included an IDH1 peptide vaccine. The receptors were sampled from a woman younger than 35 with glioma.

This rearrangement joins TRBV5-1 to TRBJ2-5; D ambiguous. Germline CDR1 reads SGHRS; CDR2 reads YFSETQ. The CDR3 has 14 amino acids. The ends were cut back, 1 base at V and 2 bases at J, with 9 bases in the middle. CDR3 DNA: TGCGCCAGCAGCTTGAACTGGGGACAAGAGACCCAGTACTTC. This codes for CASSLNWGQETQYF. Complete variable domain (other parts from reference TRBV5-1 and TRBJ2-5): KAGVTQTPRYLIKTRGQQVTLSCSPISGHRSVSWYQQTPGQGLQFLFEYFSETQRNKGNFPGRFSGRQFSNSRSEMNVSTLELGDSALYLCASSLNWGQETQYFGPGTRLLVL.

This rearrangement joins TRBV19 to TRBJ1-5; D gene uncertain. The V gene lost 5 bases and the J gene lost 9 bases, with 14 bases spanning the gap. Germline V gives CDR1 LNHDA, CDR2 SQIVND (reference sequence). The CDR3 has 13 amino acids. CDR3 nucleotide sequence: TGTGCCAGTAGTTCCCAGCAAATGGGGCCCCAGCATTTT. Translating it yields CASSSQQMGPQHF.

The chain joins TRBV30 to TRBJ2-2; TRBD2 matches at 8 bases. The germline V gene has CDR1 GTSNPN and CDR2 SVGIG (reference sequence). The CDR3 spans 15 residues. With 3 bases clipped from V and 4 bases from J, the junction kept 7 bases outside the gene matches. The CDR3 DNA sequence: TGTGCCTGGAGGGTCGCGGGAGGTAGCACCGGGGAGCTGTTTTTT. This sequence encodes CAWRVAGGSTGELFF.

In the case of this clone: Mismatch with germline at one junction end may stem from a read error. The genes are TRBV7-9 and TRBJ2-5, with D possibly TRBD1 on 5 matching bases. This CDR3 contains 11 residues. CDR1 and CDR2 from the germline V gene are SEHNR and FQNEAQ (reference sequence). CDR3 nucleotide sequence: TGTGCCAGCAGCTTCCGACAGCTTGCACACTTC. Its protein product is CASSFRQLAHF.

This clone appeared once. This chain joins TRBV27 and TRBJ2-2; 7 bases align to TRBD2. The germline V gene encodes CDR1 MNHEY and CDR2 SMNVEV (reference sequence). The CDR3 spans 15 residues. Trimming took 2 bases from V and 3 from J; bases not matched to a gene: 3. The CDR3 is CASSLGGGYTGELFF. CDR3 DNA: TGTGCCAGCAGTTTAGGGGGGGGATACACCGGGGAGCTGTTTTTT.

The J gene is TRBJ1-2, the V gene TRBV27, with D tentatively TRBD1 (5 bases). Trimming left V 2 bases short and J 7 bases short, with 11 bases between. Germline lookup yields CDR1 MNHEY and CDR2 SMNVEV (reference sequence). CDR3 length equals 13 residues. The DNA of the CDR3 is TGTGCCAGCAGTTTAAATCAGGGCGGTGGCTACACCTTC. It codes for CASSLNQGGGYTF.

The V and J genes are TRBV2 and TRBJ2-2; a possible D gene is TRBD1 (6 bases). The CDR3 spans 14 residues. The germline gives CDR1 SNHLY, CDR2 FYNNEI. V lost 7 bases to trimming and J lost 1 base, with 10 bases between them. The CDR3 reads CASISDRNTGELFF. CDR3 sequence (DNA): TGTGCCAGCATCTCGGACAGGAACACCGGGGAGCTGTTTTTT.

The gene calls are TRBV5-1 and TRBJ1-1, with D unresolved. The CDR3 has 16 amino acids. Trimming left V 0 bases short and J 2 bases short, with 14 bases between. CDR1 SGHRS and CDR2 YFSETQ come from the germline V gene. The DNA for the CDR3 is TGCGCCAGCAGCTTGGCGCAGAGGTCTATAAACACTGAAGCTTTCTTT. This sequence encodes CASSLAQRSINTEAFF.

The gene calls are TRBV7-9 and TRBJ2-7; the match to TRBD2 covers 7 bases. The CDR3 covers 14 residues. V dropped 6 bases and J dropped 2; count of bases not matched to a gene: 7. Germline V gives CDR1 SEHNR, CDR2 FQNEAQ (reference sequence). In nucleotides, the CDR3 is TGTGCCAGCAGGGGAGGGGTGGATCCCTACGAGCAGTACTTC. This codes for CASRGGVDPYEQYF.

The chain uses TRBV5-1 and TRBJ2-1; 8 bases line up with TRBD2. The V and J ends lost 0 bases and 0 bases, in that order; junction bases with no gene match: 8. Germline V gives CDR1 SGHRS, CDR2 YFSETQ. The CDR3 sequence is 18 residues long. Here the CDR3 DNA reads TGCGCCAGCAGCTTGGAGGGTAGCGGGGTGAGCTCCTACAATGAGCAGTTCTTC. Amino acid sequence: CASSLEGSGVSSYNEQFF.

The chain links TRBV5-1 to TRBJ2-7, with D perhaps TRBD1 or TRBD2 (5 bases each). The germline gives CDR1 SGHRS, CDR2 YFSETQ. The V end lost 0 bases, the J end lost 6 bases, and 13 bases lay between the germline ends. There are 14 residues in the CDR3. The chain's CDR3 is CASSLEWGLGEQYF. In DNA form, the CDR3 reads TGCGCCAGCAGCTTGGAGTGGGGGTTGGGCGAGCAGTACTTC. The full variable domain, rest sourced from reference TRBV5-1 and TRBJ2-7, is KAGVTQTPRYLIKTRGQQVTLSCSPISGHRSVSWYQQTPGQGLQFLFEYFSETQRNKGNFPGRFSGRQFSNSRSEMNVSTLELGDSALYLCASSLEWGLGEQYFGPGTRLTVT.

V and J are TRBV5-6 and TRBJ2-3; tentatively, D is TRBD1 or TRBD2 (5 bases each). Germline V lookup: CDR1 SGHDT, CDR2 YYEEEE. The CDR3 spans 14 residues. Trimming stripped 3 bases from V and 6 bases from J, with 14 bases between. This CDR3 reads CASSSQGWGDTQYF. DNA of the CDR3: TGTGCCAGCAGCTCTCAGGGTTGGGGGGATACGCAGTATTTT. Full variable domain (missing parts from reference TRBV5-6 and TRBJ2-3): DAGVTQSPTHLIKTRGQQVTLRCSPKSGHDTVSWYQQALGQGPQFIFQYYEEEERQRGNFPDRFSGHQFPNYSSELNVNALLLGDSALYLCASSSQGWGDTQYFGPGTRLTVL.

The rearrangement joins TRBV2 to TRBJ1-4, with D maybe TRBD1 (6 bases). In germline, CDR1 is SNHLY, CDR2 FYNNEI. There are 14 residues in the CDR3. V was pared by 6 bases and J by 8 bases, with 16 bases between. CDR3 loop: CASREQGWGEKLFF. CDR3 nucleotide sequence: TGTGCCAGCAGGGAACAGGGTTGGGGAGAAAAACTGTTTTTT.

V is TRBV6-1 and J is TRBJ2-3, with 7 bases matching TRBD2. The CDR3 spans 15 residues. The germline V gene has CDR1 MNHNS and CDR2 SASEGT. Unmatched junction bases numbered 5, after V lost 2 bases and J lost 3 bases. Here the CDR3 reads CASSEISGITDTQYF. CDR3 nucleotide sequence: TGTGCCAGCAGTGAAATAAGCGGGATAACAGATACGCAGTATTTT.

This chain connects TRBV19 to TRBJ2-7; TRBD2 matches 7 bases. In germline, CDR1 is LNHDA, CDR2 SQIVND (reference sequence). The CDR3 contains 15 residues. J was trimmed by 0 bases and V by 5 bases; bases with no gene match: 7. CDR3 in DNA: TGTGCCAGTAGTTACTCTAGCGGCTTCTCCTACGAGCAGTACTTC. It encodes CASSYSSGFSYEQYF.

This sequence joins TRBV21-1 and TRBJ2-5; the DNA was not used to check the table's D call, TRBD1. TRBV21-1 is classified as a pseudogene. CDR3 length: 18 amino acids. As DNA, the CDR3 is TGTGCCAGCAGCTCCAGCACTCTAGACAGGGGGCATGGAGAGACCCAGTACTTC. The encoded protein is CASSSSTLDRGHGETQYF.

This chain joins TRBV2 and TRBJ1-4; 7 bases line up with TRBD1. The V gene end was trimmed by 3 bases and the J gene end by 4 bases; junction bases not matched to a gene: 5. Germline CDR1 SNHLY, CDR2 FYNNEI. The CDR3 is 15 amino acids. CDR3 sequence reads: CASSDSGGGNEKLFF. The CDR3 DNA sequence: TGTGCCAGCAGTGACTCAGGGGGGGGTAATGAAAAACTGTTTTTT.

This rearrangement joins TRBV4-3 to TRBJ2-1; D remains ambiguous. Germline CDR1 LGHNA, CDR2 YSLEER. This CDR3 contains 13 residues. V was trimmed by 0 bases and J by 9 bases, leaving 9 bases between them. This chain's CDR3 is CASSQDGRTEQFF. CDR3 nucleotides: TGCGCCAGCAGCCAAGATGGCAGAACTGAGCAGTTCTTC.

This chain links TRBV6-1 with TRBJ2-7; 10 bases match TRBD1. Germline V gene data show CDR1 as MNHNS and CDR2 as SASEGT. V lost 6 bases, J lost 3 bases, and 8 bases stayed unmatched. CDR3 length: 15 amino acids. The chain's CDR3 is CASRVGTGVFYEQYF. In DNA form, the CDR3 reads TGTGCCAGCAGGGTCGGGACAGGGGTGTTCTACGAGCAGTACTTC.